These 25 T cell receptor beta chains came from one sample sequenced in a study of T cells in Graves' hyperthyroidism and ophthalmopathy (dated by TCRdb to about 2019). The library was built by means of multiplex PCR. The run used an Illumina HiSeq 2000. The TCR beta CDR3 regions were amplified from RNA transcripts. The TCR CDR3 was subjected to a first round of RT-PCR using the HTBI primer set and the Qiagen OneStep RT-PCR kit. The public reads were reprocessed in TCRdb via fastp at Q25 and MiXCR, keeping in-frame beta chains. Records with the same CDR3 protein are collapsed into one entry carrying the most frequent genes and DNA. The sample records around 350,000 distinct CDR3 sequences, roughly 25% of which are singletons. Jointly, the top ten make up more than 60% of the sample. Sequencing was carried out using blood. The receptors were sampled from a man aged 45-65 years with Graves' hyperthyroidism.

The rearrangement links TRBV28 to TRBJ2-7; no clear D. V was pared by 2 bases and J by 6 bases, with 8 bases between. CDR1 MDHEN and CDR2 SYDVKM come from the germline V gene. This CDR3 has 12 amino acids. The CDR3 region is CASSLGALEQYF. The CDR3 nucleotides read TGTGCCAGCAGTTTAGGAGCGCTCGAGCAGTACTTC.

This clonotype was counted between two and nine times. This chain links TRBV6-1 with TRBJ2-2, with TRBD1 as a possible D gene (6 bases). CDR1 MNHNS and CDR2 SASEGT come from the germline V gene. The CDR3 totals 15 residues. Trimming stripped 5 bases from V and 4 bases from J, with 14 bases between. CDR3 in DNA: TGTGCCAGCAGTACCGAGAGGGGGAGCACCGGGGAGCTGTTTTTT. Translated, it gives CASSTERGSTGELFF.

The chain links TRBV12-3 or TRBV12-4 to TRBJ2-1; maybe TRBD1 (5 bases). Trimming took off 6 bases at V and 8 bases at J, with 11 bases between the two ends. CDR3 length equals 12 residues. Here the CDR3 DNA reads TGTGCCAGCAGAAATCAGGGCCATGAGCAGTTCTTC. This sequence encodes CASRNQGHEQFF.

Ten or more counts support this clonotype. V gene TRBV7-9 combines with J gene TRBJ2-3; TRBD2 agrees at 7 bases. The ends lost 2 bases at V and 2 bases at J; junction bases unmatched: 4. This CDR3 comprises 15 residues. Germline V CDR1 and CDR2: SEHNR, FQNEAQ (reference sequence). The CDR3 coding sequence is TGTGCCAGCAGCTTACAGCGGGACTACACAGATACGCAGTATTTT. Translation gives CASSLQRDYTDTQYF.

CDR3 loop: CSAAPLVSTDTQYF. The CDR3 DNA reads as TGCAGTGCTGCCCCCCTGGTCAGCACAGATACGCAGTATTTT. The genes are TRBV20-1 and TRBJ2-3; the D is unclear. V was pared by 5 bases and J by 0 bases, with 12 bases between. The CDR3 totals 14 residues. Germline CDR1 reads DFQATT; CDR2 reads SNEGSKA (reference sequence).

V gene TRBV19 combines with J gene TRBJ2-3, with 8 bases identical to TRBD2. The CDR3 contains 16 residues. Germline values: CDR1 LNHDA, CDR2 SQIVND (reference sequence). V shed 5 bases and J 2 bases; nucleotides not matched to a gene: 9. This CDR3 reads CASSVDSGAFTDTQYF. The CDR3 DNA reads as TGTGCCAGTAGTGTCGATAGCGGGGCTTTCACAGATACGCAGTATTTT. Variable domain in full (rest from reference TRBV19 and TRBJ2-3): DGGITQSPKYLFRKEGQNVTLSCEQNLNHDAMYWYRQDPGQGLRLIYYSQIVNDFQKGDIAEGYSVSREKKESFPLTVTSAQKNPTAFYLCASSVDSGAFTDTQYFGPGTRLTVL.

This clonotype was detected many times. This CDR3 is CSAIGDRALYGYTF. Here the CDR3 DNA reads TGCAGTGCCATAGGGGACAGAGCCCTCTATGGCTACACCTTC. The chain links TRBV20-1 to TRBJ1-2, with 7 positions matching TRBD1. The CDR3 covers 14 residues. The trim removed 6 bases at V and 4 bases at J, leaving 11 bases unmatched. Germline CDR1 and CDR2: DFQATT and SNEGSKA (reference sequence).

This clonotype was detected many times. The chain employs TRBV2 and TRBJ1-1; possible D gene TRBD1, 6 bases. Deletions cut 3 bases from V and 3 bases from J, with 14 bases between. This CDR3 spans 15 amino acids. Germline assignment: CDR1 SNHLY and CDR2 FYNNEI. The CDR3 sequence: CASSDPRTDDTEAFF. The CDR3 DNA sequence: TGTGCCAGCAGTGACCCTCGGACAGATGACACTGAAGCTTTCTTT.

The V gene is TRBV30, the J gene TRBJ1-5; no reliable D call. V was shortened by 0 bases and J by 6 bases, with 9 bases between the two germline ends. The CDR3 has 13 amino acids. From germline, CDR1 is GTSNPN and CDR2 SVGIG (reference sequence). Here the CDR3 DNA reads TGTGCCTGGAGTGTACAAGTGCGTCAGCCCCAGCATTTT. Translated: CAWSVQVRQPQHF. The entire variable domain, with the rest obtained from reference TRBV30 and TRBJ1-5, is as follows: SQTIHQWPATLVQPVGSPLSLECTVEGTSNPNLYWYRQAAGRGLQLLFYSVGIGQISSEVPQNLSASRPQDRQFILSSKKLLLSDSGFYLCAWSVQVRQPQHFGDGTRLSIL.

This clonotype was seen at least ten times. This CDR3 is CASSYSGLEAFF. CDR3 in DNA: TGTGCCAGCAGTTACTCGGGCCTTGAAGCTTTCTTT. The chain recombines TRBV6-5 with TRBJ1-1; D unresolved. Germline CDR1 is MNHEY and CDR2 is SVGAGI. This CDR3 comprises 12 residues. Trimming left V 0 bases short and J 7 bases short, with 6 bases between.

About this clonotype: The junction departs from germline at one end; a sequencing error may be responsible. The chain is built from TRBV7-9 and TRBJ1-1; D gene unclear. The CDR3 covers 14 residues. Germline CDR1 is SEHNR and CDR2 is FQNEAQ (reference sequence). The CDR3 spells CASSLQQFNNEAFF. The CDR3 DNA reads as TGTGCCAGCAGCTTGCAACAGTTTAACAATGAAGCTTTCTTT.

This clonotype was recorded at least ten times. CDR3 region: CATKRDPSNEQFF. The CDR3, as DNA: TGTGCCACCAAGCGGGATCCCTCCAATGAGCAGTTCTTC. The chain uses TRBV12-3 or TRBV12-4 and TRBJ2-1; 7 bases are shared with TRBD2. CDR3 length: 13 residues. V was pared by 10 bases and J by 6 bases, with 9 bases of the junction left unmatched.

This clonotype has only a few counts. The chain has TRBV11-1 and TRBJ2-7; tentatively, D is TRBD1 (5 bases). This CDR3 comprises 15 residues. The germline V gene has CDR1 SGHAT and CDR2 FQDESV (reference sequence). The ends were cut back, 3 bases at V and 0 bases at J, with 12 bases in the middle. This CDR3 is CASSFFTGYSYEQYF. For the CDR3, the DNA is TGTGCCAGCAGCTTTTTTACAGGATACTCCTACGAGCAGTACTTC.

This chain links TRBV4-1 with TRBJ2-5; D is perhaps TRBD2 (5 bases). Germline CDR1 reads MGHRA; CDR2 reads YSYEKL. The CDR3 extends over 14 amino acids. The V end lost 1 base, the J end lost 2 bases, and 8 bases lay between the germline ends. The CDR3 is CASSQVSGQETQYF. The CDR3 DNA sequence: TGCGCCAGCAGCCAAGTCAGCGGTCAAGAGACCCAGTACTTC.

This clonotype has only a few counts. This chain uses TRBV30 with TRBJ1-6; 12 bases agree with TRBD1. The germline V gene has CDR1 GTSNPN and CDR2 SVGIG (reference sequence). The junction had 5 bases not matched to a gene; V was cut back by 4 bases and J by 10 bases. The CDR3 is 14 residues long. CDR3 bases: TGTGCCTGGAACAGGGGACAGGGGGCATCACCCCTCCACTTT. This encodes CAWNRGQGASPLHF.

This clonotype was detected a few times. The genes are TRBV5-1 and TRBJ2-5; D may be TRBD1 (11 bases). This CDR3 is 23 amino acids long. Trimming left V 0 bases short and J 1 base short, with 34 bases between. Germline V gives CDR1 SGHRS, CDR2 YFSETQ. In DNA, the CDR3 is TGCGCCAGCAGCTTGGGGGACAGGGGGTCTAGCGGGAGTATCTTTACCATCCAAGAGACCCAGTACTTC. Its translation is CASSLGDRGSSGSIFTIQETQYF.

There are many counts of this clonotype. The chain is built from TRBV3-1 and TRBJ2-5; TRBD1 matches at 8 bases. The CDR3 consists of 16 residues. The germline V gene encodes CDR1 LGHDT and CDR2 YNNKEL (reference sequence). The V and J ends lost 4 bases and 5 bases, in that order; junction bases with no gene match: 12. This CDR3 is CASSPSRQGARETQYF. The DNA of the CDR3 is TGTGCCAGCAGCCCATCCCGGCAGGGGGCTAGGGAGACCCAGTACTTC.

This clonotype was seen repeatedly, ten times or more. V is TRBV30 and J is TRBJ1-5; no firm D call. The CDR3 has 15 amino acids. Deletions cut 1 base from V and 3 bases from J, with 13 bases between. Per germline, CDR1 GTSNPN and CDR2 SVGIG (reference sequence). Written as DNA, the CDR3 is TGTGCCTGGAGTGCCGACGGGCGGAACAATCAGCCCCAGCATTTT. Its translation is CAWSADGRNNQPQHF.

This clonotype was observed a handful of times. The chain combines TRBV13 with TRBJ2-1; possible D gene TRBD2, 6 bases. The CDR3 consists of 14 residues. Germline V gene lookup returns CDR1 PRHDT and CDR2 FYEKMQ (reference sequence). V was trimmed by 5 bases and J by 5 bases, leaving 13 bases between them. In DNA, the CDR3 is TGTGCCAGCAGCCCGGGGGATGGGGACAATGAGCAGTTCTTC. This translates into CASSPGDGDNEQFF. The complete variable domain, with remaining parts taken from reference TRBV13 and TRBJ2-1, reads AAGVIQSPRHLIKEKRETATLKCYPIPRHDTVYWYQQGPGQDPQFLISFYEKMQSDKGSIPDRFSAQQFSDYHSELNMSSLELGDSALYFCASSPGDGDNEQFFGPGTRLTVL.

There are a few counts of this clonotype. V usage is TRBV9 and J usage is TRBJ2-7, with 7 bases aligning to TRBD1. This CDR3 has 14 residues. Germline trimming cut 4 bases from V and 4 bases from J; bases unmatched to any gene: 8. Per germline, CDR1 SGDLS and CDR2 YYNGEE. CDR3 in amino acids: CASSHQGQSYEQYF. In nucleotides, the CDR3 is TGTGCCAGCAGCCACCAGGGACAGTCTTACGAGCAGTACTTC.

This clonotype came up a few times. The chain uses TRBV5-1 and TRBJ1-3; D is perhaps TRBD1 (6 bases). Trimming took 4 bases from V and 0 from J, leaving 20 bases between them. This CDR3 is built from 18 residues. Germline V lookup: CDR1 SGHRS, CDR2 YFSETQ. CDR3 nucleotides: TGCGCCAGCAGCACCGGGACAAACCTTAAGACCTCTGGAAACACCATATATTTT. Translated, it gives CASSTGTNLKTSGNTIYF.

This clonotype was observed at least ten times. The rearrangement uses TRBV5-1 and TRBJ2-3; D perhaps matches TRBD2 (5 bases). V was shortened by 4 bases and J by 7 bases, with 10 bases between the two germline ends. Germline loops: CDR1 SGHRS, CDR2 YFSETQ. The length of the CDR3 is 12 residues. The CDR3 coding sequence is TGCGCCAGCAGCCTCCACGGGAATACGCAGTATTTT. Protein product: CASSLHGNTQYF.

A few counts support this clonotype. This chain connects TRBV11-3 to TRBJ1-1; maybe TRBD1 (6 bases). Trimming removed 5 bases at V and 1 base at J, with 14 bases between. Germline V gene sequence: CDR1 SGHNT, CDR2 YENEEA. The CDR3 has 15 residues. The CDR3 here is CASSPLGQGNTEAFF. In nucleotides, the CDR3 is TGTGCCAGCAGCCCTCTGGGACAAGGGAACACTGAAGCTTTCTTT.

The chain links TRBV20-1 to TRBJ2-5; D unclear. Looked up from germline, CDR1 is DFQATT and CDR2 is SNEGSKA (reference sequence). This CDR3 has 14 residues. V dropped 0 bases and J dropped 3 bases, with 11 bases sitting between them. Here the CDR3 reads CSARDFVGKETQYF. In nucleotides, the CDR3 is TGCAGTGCTAGAGATTTTGTGGGGAAAGAGACCCAGTACTTC.

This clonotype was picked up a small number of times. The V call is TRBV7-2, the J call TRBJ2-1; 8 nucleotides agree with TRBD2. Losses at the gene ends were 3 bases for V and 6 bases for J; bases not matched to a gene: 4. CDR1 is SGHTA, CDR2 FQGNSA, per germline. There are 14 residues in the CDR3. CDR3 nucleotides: TGTGCCAGCAGCTTTCTCGGGAGGGCCAATGAGCAGTTCTTC. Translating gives CASSFLGRANEQFF.